Sequencing of this T cell receptor beta chain was carried out in a study of vaccination effects on CD4 cells after COVID-19. As to this clone: Its specificity is unknown.

V dropped 1 base and J dropped 7 bases, with 14 bases sitting between them. The CDR3 loop spans 15 amino acids. Germline CDR1 is SGHVS and CDR2 is FQNEAQ. Antigen-specific CD4+ T cell clonotypes were called by their expansion after viral peptide-pool culture in ViraFEST. Once cultured for more than nine days, the cells underwent separation to obtain CD4+ T cells. Each person got two doses of an mRNA SARS-CoV-2 vaccine, BNT162b2 or mRNA-1273. The protocol was immunoSEQ multiplex PCR, while the TCRdb copy is restricted to in-frame clones and leaves out a portion. The sample carries 15,000 to 20,000 clones, about 70% recorded once.

The TCR sequence derives from a human donor who received a COVID-19 vaccine. The rearrangement links TRBV7-8 to TRBJ1-5; possible D gene TRBD1, 5 bases. Material: CD4+ T cells from PBMCs cultured with HCoV-NL63 spike peptides, obtained after COVID-19 vaccination. CDR3 bases: TGTGCCAGCAGCTTAGAGTCAGGGTTCACCCAGCCCCAGCATTTT. Translated: CASSLESGFTQPQHF.